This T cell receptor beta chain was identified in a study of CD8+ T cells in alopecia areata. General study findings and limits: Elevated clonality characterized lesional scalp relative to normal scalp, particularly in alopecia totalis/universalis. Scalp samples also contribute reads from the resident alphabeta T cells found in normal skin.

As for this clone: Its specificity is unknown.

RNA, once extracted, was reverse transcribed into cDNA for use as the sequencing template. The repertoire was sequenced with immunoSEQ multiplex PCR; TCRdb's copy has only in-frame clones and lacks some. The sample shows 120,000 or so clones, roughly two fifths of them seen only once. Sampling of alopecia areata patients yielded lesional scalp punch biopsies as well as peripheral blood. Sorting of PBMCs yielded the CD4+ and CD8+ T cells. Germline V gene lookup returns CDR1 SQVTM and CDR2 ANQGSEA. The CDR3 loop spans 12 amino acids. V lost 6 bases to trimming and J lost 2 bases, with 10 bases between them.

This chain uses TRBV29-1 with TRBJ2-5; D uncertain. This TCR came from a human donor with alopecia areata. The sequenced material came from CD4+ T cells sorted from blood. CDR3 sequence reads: CSVADGQETQYF. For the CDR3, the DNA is TGCAGCGTCGCGGACGGGCAAGAGACCCAGTACTTC.